The sample holds many counts of the clone carrying this T cell receptor (beta chain). The sample originates from a study of identical twins. The CDR3 spans 13 residues. Germline V lookup: CDR1 KGHDR, CDR2 SFDVKD. The V gene lost 2 bases and the J gene lost 0 bases, with 3 bases spanning the gap. TCRdb processed the 5' RACE reads anew with MiXCR; each CDR3 protein has one entry. The sample yields around 1.7 million distinct CDR3 sequences, about 32% seen once. The TCR was taken from a newborn girl in good health. Sequenced: cord blood. The chain links TRBV24-1 to TRBJ2-5; D is undetermined. The CDR3 spells CATSDSYQETQYF. The CDR3 DNA is TGTGCCACCAGTGATTCGTACCAAGAGACCCAGTACTTC.